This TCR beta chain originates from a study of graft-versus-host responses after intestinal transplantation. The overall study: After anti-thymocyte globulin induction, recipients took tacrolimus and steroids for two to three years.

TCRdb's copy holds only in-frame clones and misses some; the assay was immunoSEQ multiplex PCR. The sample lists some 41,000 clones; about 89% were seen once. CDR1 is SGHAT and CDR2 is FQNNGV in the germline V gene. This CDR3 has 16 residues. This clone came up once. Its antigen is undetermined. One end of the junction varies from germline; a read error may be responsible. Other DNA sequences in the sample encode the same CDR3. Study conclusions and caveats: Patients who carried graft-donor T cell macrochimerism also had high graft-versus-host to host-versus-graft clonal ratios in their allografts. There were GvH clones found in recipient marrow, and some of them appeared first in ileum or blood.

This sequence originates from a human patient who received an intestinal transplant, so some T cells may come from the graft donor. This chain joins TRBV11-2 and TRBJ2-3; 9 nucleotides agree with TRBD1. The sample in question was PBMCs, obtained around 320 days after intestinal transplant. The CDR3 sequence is CASSAGTGIITDTQYF. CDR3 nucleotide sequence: TGCGCCAGCAGCGCCGGGACAGGGATTATCACAGATACGCAGTATTTT.